Below, 17 T cell receptor beta chains from the same sample are listed, as sequenced in a study of cytomegalovirus exposure and HLA in healthy donors. Use of 60 Vbeta and 13 Jbeta primers characterized the PCR. Clones were read by immunoSEQ multiplex PCR, and TCRdb kept only the in-frame ones, dropping some. The sample lists around 45,000 clones; about half were seen once. Input material: PBMCs. Receptors originate from a man aged 60 to 69 in good health and CMV-seronegative.

The chain couples TRBV7-8 to TRBJ2-1; no firm D call. Germline lookup yields CDR1 SGHVS and CDR2 FQNEAQ. The CDR3 is 12 amino acids. With 5 bases removed from V and 7 bases from J, the gap between germline ends came to 9 bases. In DNA, the CDR3 is TGTGCCAGCAGCATCCAGCGTAATGAGCAGTTCTTC. It encodes CASSIQRNEQFF.

The chain links TRBV5-1 to TRBJ2-7; TRBD2 is a possible D gene (5 bases). V gave up 4 bases and J gave up 0 bases, with 14 bases separating them. This CDR3 comprises 15 residues. Germline V lookup: CDR1 SGHRS, CDR2 YFSETQ. As DNA, the CDR3 is TGCGCCAGCAGCCCCAGAGGGCCCAGCTCCTACGAGCAGTACTTC. It yields the protein CASSPRGPSSYEQYF. Looking up the rest from reference TRBV5-1 and TRBJ2-7 gives the full variable domain: KAGVTQTPRYLIKTRGQQVTLSCSPISGHRSVSWYQQTPGQGLQFLFEYFSETQRNKGNFPGRFSGRQFSNSRSEMNVSTLELGDSALYLCASSPRGPSSYEQYFGPGTRLTVT.

The chain combines TRBV27 with TRBJ1-1, with 7 nucleotides matching TRBD1. Germline trimming cut 6 bases from V and 7 bases from J; bases unmatched to any gene: 8. The CDR3 extends over 13 amino acids. Germline V gene sequence: CDR1 MNHEY, CDR2 SMNVEV (reference sequence). Here the CDR3 reads CASSLLGDSEAFF. In DNA form, the CDR3 reads TGTGCCAGCAGCCTCTTGGGGGACAGTGAAGCTTTCTTT.

The rearrangement joins TRBV19 to TRBJ1-4, with D hard to call. Trimming took off 9 bases at V and 5 bases at J, with 13 bases between the two ends. Germline V gives CDR1 LNHDA, CDR2 SQIVND (reference sequence). CDR3 length equals 13 residues. CDR3: CASEEVRNEKLFF. The CDR3 DNA reads TGTGCCAGCGAGGAAGTTCGGAATGAAAAACTGTTTTTT.

The sample holds a few counts of this clone. This chain connects TRBV29-1 to TRBJ1-1; a possible D gene is TRBD1 (6 bases). The V end was cut by 3 bases, the J end by 3 bases, with 14 bases between. From germline, CDR1 is SQVTM and CDR2 ANQGSEA. The CDR3 totals 14 residues. This chain's CDR3 is CSVDRGYQDTEAFF. DNA for the CDR3: TGCAGCGTTGACAGGGGCTATCAGGACACTGAAGCTTTCTTT.

The chain combines TRBV9 with TRBJ2-7, with 9 bases aligning to TRBD2. Germline values: CDR1 SGDLS, CDR2 YYNGEE. Trimming removed 0 bases from V and 2 bases from J; junction bases left unmatched: 6. This CDR3 region has 16 residues. CDR3 in amino acids: CASSVESAGGPYEQYF. The CDR3 region has the DNA TGTGCCAGCAGCGTAGAATCAGCGGGAGGACCCTACGAGCAGTACTTC.

This clone was detected a few times. The chain recombines TRBV5-1 with TRBJ1-3, with TRBD1 as a possible D gene (6 bases). The CDR3 runs to 17 residues. Trimming removed 0 bases from V and 0 bases from J, with 13 bases in between. Per the germline V gene, CDR1 is SGHRS and CDR2 is YFSETQ. CDR3 DNA: TGCGCCAGCAGCTTGGTGGGACACGCCATCTCTGGAAACACCATATATTTT. As protein: CASSLVGHAISGNTIYF. Full variable domain (rest looked up from reference TRBV5-1 and TRBJ1-3): KAGVTQTPRYLIKTRGQQVTLSCSPISGHRSVSWYQQTPGQGLQFLFEYFSETQRNKGNFPGRFSGRQFSNSRSEMNVSTLELGDSALYLCASSLVGHAISGNTIYFGEGSWLTVV.

The J gene is TRBJ1-2, the V gene TRBV29-1; 7 bases map to TRBD1. J was trimmed by 5 bases and V by 6 bases; bases with no gene match: 6. Germline CDR1 reads SQVTM; CDR2 reads ANQGSEA. This CDR3 comprises 12 residues. The CDR3 spells CSVSDRAYGYTF. For the CDR3, the DNA is TGCAGCGTCAGTGACAGGGCGTATGGCTACACCTTC.

J is TRBJ1-6 and V is TRBV7-9; possible D gene TRBD1, 5 bases. This CDR3 comprises 14 residues. Trimming shortened V by 5 bases and J by 7 bases, and 12 bases separated the two germline ends. Germline CDR1 reads SEHNR; CDR2 reads FQNEAQ (reference sequence). The CDR3 loop is CASSPGTTNSPLHF. In DNA form, the CDR3 reads TGTGCCAGCAGCCCCGGGACTACAAATTCACCCCTCCACTTT.

This chain joins TRBV5-1 and TRBJ2-7; unclear D gene. This CDR3 has 13 amino acids. CDR1 and CDR2 (germline): SGHRS, YFSETQ. Trimming shortened V by 1 base and J by 6 bases, and 11 bases separated the two germline ends. The CDR3 here is CASSLNSGSEQYF. CDR3 bases: TGCGCCAGCAGCTTGAATTCCGGGTCCGAGCAGTACTTC.

The chain employs TRBV10-2 and TRBJ1-1; the match to TRBD1 covers 10 bases. V lost 10 bases and J lost 3; bases outside the gene matches: 11. Germline V gives CDR1 WSHSY, CDR2 SAAADI. CDR3 length equals 15 residues. The CDR3 nucleotides are TGCGCCACGGAAGGGGGACAGGGGATGCACACTGAAGCTTTCTTT. Its translation: CATEGGQGMHTEAFF.

The chain joins TRBV5-4 to TRBJ1-1; D is unresolved. CDR1 is SGHNT, CDR2 YYREEE, per germline (reference sequence). V gave up 0 bases and J gave up 8 bases, with 11 bases separating them. The CDR3 is 13 amino acids. For the CDR3, the DNA is TGTGCCAGCAGCTTGGAGGGAGGGCGGGAAGCTTTCTTT. This encodes CASSLEGGREAFF.

This clone was counted a few times. The rearrangement links TRBV10-2 to TRBJ1-5, with D perhaps TRBD1 (6 bases). The V gene lost 7 bases and the J gene lost 3 bases, with 10 bases spanning the gap. Germline V CDR1 and CDR2: WSHSY, SAAADI. This CDR3 spans 13 amino acids. The CDR3 protein is CASTTGYNQPQHF. CDR3 coding DNA: TGCGCCAGCACTACAGGGTACAATCAGCCCCAGCATTTT.

In DNA form, the CDR3 reads TGTGCCAGCAGTTTCGGGGGAGAAGCTTTCTTT. Its protein product is CASSFGGEAFF. This rearrangement joins TRBV27 to TRBJ1-1, with a possible D match to TRBD1 (5 bases). Germline V gene sequence: CDR1 MNHEY, CDR2 SMNVEV (reference sequence). Trimming stripped 3 bases from V and 8 bases from J, with 7 bases between. The CDR3 consists of 11 residues.

The chain links TRBV4-2 to TRBJ2-7, with a weak D call TRBD1 (5 bases). The CDR3 contains 14 residues. V gave up 0 bases and J gave up 3 bases, with 9 bases separating them. CDR1 LGHNA and CDR2 YNFKEQ come from the germline V gene. CDR3 region: CASSQDLGHYEQYF. The CDR3 DNA is TGTGCCAGCAGCCAAGACCTGGGGCACTACGAGCAGTACTTC.

The CDR3, as DNA: TGTGCCAGCGTACCCTTGGGGGCGTTGGGGTTCGAGCAGTACTTC. Protein product: CASVPLGALGFEQYF. This chain connects TRBV7-9 to TRBJ2-7; D is perhaps TRBD1 (6 bases). V was cut by 8 bases and J by 6 bases, with 23 bases left in between. The CDR3 is 15 residues long. The germline V gene has CDR1 SEHNR and CDR2 FQNEAQ (reference sequence).

The J gene is TRBJ2-1, the V gene TRBV5-4, with 7 bases that match TRBD2. This CDR3 has 16 residues. The germline gives CDR1 SGHNT, CDR2 YYREEE (reference sequence). Losses at the gene ends were 4 bases for V and 10 bases for J; bases not matched to a gene: 17. CDR3 bases: TGTGCCAGCAGCCAGGTGCGTGGGACCGAAGCGGGGGAGCAGTTCTTC. Its protein is CASSQVRGTEAGEQFF.